This T cell receptor beta chain was observed in a study of regulatory T cells in long-lasting Graves disease. Documented time point: newly diagnosed GD, antithyroid drugs for less than 3 months. PBMCs provided the RNA from which the TCR library was made. This clonotype was seen at least ten times. TCR beta libraries were built with iRepertoire HTBI primers and Arm-PCR of CDR3 regions. TCRdb re-called the multiplex PCR reads through MiXCR, storing one row per CDR3 protein. This table has 450,000 to 650,000 distinct CDR3 sequences, around 15% appearing once. V gave up 4 bases and J gave up 6 bases; unmatched junction bases: 5. Germline CDR1 is SGHAT and CDR2 is FQNNGV. The CDR3 contains 14 residues. In addition, the sample was reused for a study of T cells in Graves' hyperthyroidism and ophthalmopathy. That source adds: Patients aged 18 to 65 had newly diagnosed hyperthyroidism of under 2 months' duration. HTBI primers were employed in a first-round RT-PCR of the TCR CDR3.

The genes are TRBV11-2 and TRBJ1-5; the match to TRBD1 covers 8 bases. The sequencing here drew on peripheral blood mononuclear cells (PBMCs), taken at new diagnosis, from a patient treated with antithyroid drugs. The TCR originated in a woman aged 40 to 65 with Graves disease. The CDR3 sequence is CASSSDREGQPQHF. The CDR3 nucleotides are TGTGCCAGCAGCTCGGACAGGGAAGGTCAGCCCCAGCATTTT. Looking up the rest from reference TRBV11-2 and TRBJ1-5 gives the full variable domain: EAGVAQSPRYKIIEKRQSVAFWCNPISGHATLYWYQQILGQGPKLLIQFQNNGVVDDSQLPKDRFSAERLKGVDSTLKIQPAKLEDSAVYLCASSSDREGQPQHFGDGTRLSIL.